This T cell receptor (beta chain) comes out of a study of T cell clones after liver transplantation. Study details: Tolerance: complete withdrawal held at least one year, liver enzymes staying within twice normal. Study observations and caveats: Migration into the graft, not deletion, may explain lost graft donor-reactive T cells. Low donor cell numbers restricted donor-reactive repertoire measurement in two subjects.

As for this clone: The antigen remains undetermined.

The protocol was immunoSEQ multiplex PCR, while the TCRdb copy is restricted to in-frame clones and leaves out a portion. The sample has 45,000 to 60,000 clones, 70% seen once; the top ten hold 2.8%. In germline, CDR1 is SGHAT, CDR2 FQNNGV. The CDR3 consists of 11 residues. Trimming pared 3 bases from V and 5 bases from J, leaving 4 bases between. This chain uses TRBV11-2 with TRBJ1-1; D gene unclear. The sequence came from a human patient who received a liver transplant. Some T cells may be the graft donor's. The material was CD4+ T cells from blood, obtained at the roughly 15-month timepoint. The DNA for the CDR3 is TGTGCCAGCAGCTTGGGGACTGAAGCTTTCTTT. Its protein is CASSLGTEAFF.